This T cell receptor beta chain was recorded in a study of CD8 T cells in ankylosing spondylitis. Points from the study as a whole: In ankylosing spondylitis blood, a motif of seven to nine highly homologous TCR beta variants appeared characteristic. With a CD8+ phenotype, disease-linked clones were relatively rare in peripheral blood.

Germline-derived CDR1 and CDR2 are LGHNA and YNFKEQ. The CDR3 loop spans 16 amino acids. V gave up 0 bases and J gave up 0 bases, with 10 bases separating them. TCRdb fed the 5' RACE reads into MiXCR, producing one record per CDR3 protein. The sample has 250,000 to 350,000 distinct CDR3 sequences, 15% to 25% seen once. Remarks on this clonotype: Its antigen is not known.

This TCR came from a male donor with ankylosing spondylitis or in good health (not recorded which). Sequenced material: blood, either unsorted or a sorted T cell fraction (not recorded which). The V and J genes are TRBV4-2 and TRBJ2-3; no firm D call. The CDR3 spells CASSQEVAVSTDTQYF. CDR3 nucleotides: TGTGCCAGCAGCCAAGAGGTAGCTGTTAGCACAGATACGCAGTATTTT.